The clone carrying this T cell receptor (beta chain) was counted once. Its antigen is not known. Assay: immunoSEQ multiplex PCR; the TCRdb copy retains only in-frame clones and omits some. The table has roughly 30,000 clones, around nine tenths seen once. CDR1 is SEHNR and CDR2 is FQNEAQ in the germline V gene (reference sequence). Trimming took 5 bases from V and 1 from J, leaving 8 bases between them. The CDR3 is 13 amino acids. The data are from a study of somatic mutations in cytotoxic T cells in rheumatoid arthritis. Study details: Certain V beta antibody-stained T-cell populations, V beta1+ cells sequenced for TCRB among them, were flow-sorted to nearly 100% purity. General study results and limits: A significant difference in CD8+ T-cell clonality was not found between rheumatoid arthritis patients and age-matched healthy controls. CD8+ clonality rose with age in rheumatoid arthritis patients, unlike in healthy controls.

Material for sequencing was CD8+ T cells sorted from blood. The clonotype was recovered from an adult with rheumatoid arthritis. The genes are TRBV7-9 and TRBJ2-5, with D unclear. CDR3 region: CASSPSIQETQYF. Here the CDR3 DNA reads TGTGCCAGCAGCCCAAGTATCCAAGAGACCCAGTACTTC.